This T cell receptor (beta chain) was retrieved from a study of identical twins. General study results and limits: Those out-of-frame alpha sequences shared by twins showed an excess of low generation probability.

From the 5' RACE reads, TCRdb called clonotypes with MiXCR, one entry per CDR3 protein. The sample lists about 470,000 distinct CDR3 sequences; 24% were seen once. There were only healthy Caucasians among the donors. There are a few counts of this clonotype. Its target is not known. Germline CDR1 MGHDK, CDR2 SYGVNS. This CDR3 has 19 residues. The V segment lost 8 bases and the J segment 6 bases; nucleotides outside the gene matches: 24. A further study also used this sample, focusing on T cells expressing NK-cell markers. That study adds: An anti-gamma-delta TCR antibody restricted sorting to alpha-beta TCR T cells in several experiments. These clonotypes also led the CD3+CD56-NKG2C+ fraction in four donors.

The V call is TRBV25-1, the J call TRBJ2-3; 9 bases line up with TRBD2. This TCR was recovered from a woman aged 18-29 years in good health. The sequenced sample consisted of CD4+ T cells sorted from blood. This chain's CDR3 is CASSPNPSWLAGFSDTQYF. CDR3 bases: TGTGCCAGCTCTCCAAACCCCTCTTGGCTAGCGGGGTTTTCGGATACGCAGTATTTT.